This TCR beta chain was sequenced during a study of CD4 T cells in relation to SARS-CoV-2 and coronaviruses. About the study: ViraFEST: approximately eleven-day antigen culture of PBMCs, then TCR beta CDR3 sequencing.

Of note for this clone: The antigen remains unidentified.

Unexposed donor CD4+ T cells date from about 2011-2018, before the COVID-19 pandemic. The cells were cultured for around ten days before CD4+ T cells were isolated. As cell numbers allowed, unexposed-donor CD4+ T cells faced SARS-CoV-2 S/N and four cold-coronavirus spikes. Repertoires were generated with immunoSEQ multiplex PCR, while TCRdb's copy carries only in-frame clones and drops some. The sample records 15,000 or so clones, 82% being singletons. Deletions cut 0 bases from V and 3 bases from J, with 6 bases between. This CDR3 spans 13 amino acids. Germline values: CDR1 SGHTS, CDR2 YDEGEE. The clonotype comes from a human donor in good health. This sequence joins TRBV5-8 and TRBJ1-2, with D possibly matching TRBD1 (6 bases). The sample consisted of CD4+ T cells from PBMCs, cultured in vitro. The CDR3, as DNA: TGTGCCAGCAGCTTGGACAGGGACTATGGCTACACCTTC. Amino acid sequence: CASSLDRDYGYTF.